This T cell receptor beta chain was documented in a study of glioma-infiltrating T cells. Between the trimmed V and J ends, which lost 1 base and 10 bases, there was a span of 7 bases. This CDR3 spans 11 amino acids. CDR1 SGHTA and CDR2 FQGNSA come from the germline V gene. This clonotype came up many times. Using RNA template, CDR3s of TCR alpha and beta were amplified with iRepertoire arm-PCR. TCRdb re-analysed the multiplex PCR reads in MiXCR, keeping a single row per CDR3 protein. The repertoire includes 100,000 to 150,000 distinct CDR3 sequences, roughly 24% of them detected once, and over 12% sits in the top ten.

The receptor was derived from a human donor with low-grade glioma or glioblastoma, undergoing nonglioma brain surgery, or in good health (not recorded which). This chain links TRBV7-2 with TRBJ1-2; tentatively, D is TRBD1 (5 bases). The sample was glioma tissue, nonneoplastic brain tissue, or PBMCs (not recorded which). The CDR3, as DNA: TGTGCCAGCAGCTTAGGACAGAACTACACCTTC. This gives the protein CASSLGQNYTF.